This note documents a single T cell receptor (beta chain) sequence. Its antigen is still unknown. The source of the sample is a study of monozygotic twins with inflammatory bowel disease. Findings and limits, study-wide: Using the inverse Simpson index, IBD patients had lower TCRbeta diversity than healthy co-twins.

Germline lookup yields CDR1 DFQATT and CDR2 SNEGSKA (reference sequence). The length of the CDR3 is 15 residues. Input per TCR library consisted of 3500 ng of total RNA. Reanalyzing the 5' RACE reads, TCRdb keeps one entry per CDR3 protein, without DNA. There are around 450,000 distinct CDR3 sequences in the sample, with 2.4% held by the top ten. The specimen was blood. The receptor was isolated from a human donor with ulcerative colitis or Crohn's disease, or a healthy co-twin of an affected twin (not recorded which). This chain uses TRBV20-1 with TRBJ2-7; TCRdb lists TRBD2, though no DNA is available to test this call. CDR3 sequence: CSASRPLAGVYEQYF.